This TCR beta chain was recorded in a study of blood T cell repertoires in COVID-19. Study-wide background: Nucleic acid was either cDNA or gDNA, and it came from T cells, B-cell-depleted T cells, or PBMCs.

Original methodology: From reference gene primer amplification, estimates of nucleated cell counts were derived. Assay used: immunoSEQ multiplex PCR; TCRdb lists only in-frame clones, some missing. V, J and clone size derive from that table, while D and trimming were established from the DNA sequence. Of some 68,000 clones in the sample, approximately 80% were seen once. By share, this clone ranks as medium-sized. Per the germline V gene, CDR1 is LNHDA and CDR2 is SQIVND (reference sequence). The CDR3 contains 15 residues. After removal of 6 bases from V and 0 bases from J, the junction contained 5 bases not matched to a gene.

Sequencing used peripheral blood. V usage is TRBV19 and J usage is TRBJ2-3; 8 nucleotides agree with TRBD2. The receptor was isolated from a man aged 65 to 85 with acute or convalescent COVID-19. CDR3 sequence (DNA): TGTGCCAGTAGCCCGGGGGGGGTTAGCACAGATACGCAGTATTTT. Translation gives CASSPGGVSTDTQYF.